This T cell receptor beta chain was documented in a study of T-cell reconstitution after alpha-beta-depleted transplantation in children. CDR3 length: 15 residues. CDR1 and CDR2 from the germline V gene are DFQATT and SNEGSKA (reference sequence). Trimming stripped 3 bases from V and 0 bases from J, with 9 bases between. Only a few counts were recorded for this clonotype. Its target is not known. Preparation of the TCRbeta library used unique molecular identifiers. Each CDR3 protein is one row after TCRdb ran MiXCR on the PCR reads. The table lists a few hundred thousand distinct CDR3 sequences, around 13% of them singletons. Study results and limitations: At the one-year point after transplant, T-cell counts and TCRbeta diversity were found to come mostly from T cells that had been newly produced.

The chain is built from TRBV20-1 and TRBJ1-6; D unresolved. The TCR originated in a male patient between 5 and 17 years old who had a stem cell transplant for acute myeloid leukemia, so the T cells may come from the graft donor. Sequenced material: PBMCs, mostly from graft donor cells, taken 360 days after TCRalphabeta/CD19-depleted stem cell transplant. Written as DNA, the CDR3 is TGCAGTGCTAGCGACATCAGCTCCTATAATTCACCCCTCCACTTT. This sequence encodes CSASDISSYNSPLHF.